This entry lists 23 T cell receptor beta chains sequenced from one sample in a study of CD8 T cells in ankylosing spondylitis. MiXCR was run by TCRdb on the 5' RACE reads, yielding one entry per CDR3 protein. Of fewer than 150,000 distinct CDR3 sequences in the sample, 7% to 8% were seen once. Sequencing was performed on blood, either unsorted or a sorted T cell fraction (not recorded which). Receptors originate from a female donor with ankylosing spondylitis or in good health (not recorded which).

This clonotype was counted ten times or more. The chain joins TRBV19 to TRBJ2-7, with a possible D match to TRBD1 (6 bases). There are 14 residues in the CDR3. V was trimmed by 3 bases and J by 3 bases, leaving 12 bases between them. Germline V CDR1 and CDR2: LNHDA, SQIVND (reference sequence). The CDR3 reads CASSIRTVNYEQYF. DNA of the CDR3: TGTGCCAGTAGTATCAGGACAGTCAACTACGAGCAGTACTTC.

This clonotype was seen ten or more times. This chain uses TRBV6-5 with TRBJ2-2, with D perhaps given as TRBD1 or TRBD2 (5 bases each). Germline V gene sequence: CDR1 MNHEY, CDR2 SVGAGI. With 2 bases removed from V and 7 bases from J, the gap between germline ends came to 11 bases. The CDR3 covers 14 residues. DNA for the CDR3: TGTGCCAGCAGTTACCGAGGGGTTTTCGGGGAGCTGTTTTTT. Translation gives CASSYRGVFGELFF.

At least ten counts were recorded for this clonotype. The chain joins TRBV20-1 to TRBJ1-5; a weak D match, TRBD1 (5 bases). Germline CDR1 and CDR2: DFQATT and SNEGSKA (reference sequence). With 3 bases removed from V and 4 bases from J, the gap between germline ends came to 16 bases. CDR3 length equals 15 residues. Here the CDR3 reads CSASAPGGDNQPQHF. CDR3 nucleotide sequence: TGCAGTGCTAGTGCCCCCGGGGGGGATAATCAGCCCCAGCATTTT.

This clonotype occurred many times. Mismatch with germline at one junction end may stem from a read error. The V call is TRBV5-1, the J call TRBJ1-1; D remains unclear. Germline V lookup: CDR1 SGHRS, CDR2 YFSETQ. The CDR3 spans 15 residues. The CDR3 sequence: CASSLAEAGNPEAFF. CDR3 DNA: TGCGCCAGCAGCTTGGCCGAAGCGGGGAACCCTGAAGCTTTCTTT.

Ten or more counts support this clonotype. The chain's CDR3 is CASSEYRDFYEQYF. The DNA for the CDR3 is TGTGCCAGCAGTGAGTACCGGGACTTCTACGAGCAGTACTTC. V gene TRBV6-1 combines with J gene TRBJ2-7; a weak D match, TRBD2 (6 bases). V lost 3 bases and J lost 3, with 12 bases in between. The germline gives CDR1 MNHNS, CDR2 SASEGT. This CDR3 is built from 14 residues.

This clonotype has at least ten counts. This rearrangement joins TRBV6-4 to TRBJ1-1, with D possibly TRBD1 on 6 matching bases. Germline values: CDR1 MRHNA, CDR2 SNTAGT. The ends were cut back, 6 bases at V and 6 bases at J, with 17 bases in the middle. The CDR3 loop spans 14 amino acids. The CDR3 nucleotides read TGTGCCAGCAGCCAAATACAGGGAGCGGCTGAAGCTTTCTTT. This translates into CASSQIQGAAEAFF.

The rearrangement uses TRBV6-5 and TRBJ1-2; possibly TRBD1 for D (5 bases). The CDR3 runs to 12 residues. The V gene lost 6 bases and the J gene lost 11 bases, with 16 bases spanning the gap. In germline, CDR1 is MNHEY, CDR2 SVGAGI. This CDR3 is CASRGDGGGYTF. CDR3 coding DNA: TGTGCCAGCAGAGGGGACGGTGGAGGATACACCTTC.

In this sample, this clonotype turned up many times. The chain has TRBV4-1 and TRBJ1-6, with D maybe TRBD1 (5 bases). CDR1 is MGHRA, CDR2 YSYEKL, per germline. The CDR3 spans 16 residues. V shed 1 base and J shed 4 bases, with 11 bases lying between them. CDR3 amino acids: CASSQVSDSYNSPLHF. The CDR3 DNA follows: TGCGCCAGCAGCCAAGTATCTGACAGTTATAATTCACCCCTCCACTTT.

This clonotype was seen many times. The chain employs TRBV7-9 and TRBJ1-1; unclear D gene. This CDR3 spans 13 amino acids. The germline gives CDR1 SEHNR, CDR2 FQNEAQ (reference sequence). V was cut by 3 bases and J by 0 bases, with 5 bases left in between. The CDR3 coding sequence is TGTGCCAGCAGCTTTTCAGTGAACACTGAAGCTTTCTTT. Translating gives CASSFSVNTEAFF.

This clonotype has just a few counts. The V gene is TRBV6-6, the J gene TRBJ2-7; no definite D call. The length of the CDR3 is 12 residues. Germline CDR1 is MNHNY and CDR2 is SVGAGI (reference sequence). V lost 2 bases and J 3 bases, leaving 5 bases between the germline ends. The CDR3 DNA follows: TGTGCCAGCAGTTACGAGAGCTACGAGCAGTACTTC. Encoded protein: CASSYESYEQYF.

The sample holds a few counts of this clonotype. The chain has TRBV6-2 or TRBV6-3 and TRBJ2-2; 7 bases agree with TRBD1. J gave up 5 bases and V 2 bases, and 11 bases lay outside the gene matches. The CDR3 length is 17 residues. Germline CDR1 and CDR2: MNHEY and SVGEGT. The CDR3 reads CASSYPLDRVRTGELFF. DNA for the CDR3: TGTGCCAGCAGTTACCCCCTAGACAGGGTACGAACCGGGGAGCTGTTTTTT.

This clonotype was found many times. The chain links TRBV27 to TRBJ1-5; 8 bases map to TRBD1. Germline trimming cut 6 bases from V and 2 bases from J; bases unmatched to any gene: 3. CDR1 is MNHEY, CDR2 SMNVEV, per germline (reference sequence). The CDR3 has 14 residues. The CDR3 loop is CASSRGLGNQPQHF. The CDR3 coding sequence is TGTGCCAGCAGCAGGGGGCTTGGCAATCAGCCCCAGCATTTT.

This clonotype was seen repeatedly, ten times or more. The gene calls are TRBV5-1 and TRBJ1-1, with D perhaps TRBD1 (6 bases). CDR3 size: 15 residues. Germline assignment: CDR1 SGHRS and CDR2 YFSETQ. V shed 0 bases and J shed 0 bases, with 9 bases lying between them. This CDR3 reads CASSLGAGVNTEAFF. The CDR3 nucleotides read TGCGCCAGCAGCTTGGGGGCAGGGGTGAACACTGAAGCTTTCTTT.

This clonotype was found many times. This chain links TRBV5-1 with TRBJ2-5; the D gene is possibly TRBD2 (6 bases). This CDR3 spans 15 amino acids. Looked up from germline, CDR1 is SGHRS and CDR2 is YFSETQ. Between the trimmed V and J ends, which lost 7 bases and 0 bases, there was a span of 16 bases. CDR3 DNA sequence: TGCGCCAGCGGGTTGCTCGGGGGTGACCAAGAGACCCAGTACTTC. Its protein is CASGLLGGDQETQYF. Supplemented by reference TRBV5-1 and TRBJ2-5, the full variable domain reads KAGVTQTPRYLIKTRGQQVTLSCSPISGHRSVSWYQQTPGQGLQFLFEYFSETQRNKGNFPGRFSGRQFSNSRSEMNVSTLELGDSALYLCASGLLGGDQETQYFGPGTRLLVL.

This clonotype was seen many times. This chain uses TRBV20-1 with TRBJ1-6; unclear D gene. Germline CDR1 DFQATT, CDR2 SNEGSKA (reference sequence). V was cut by 3 bases and J by 9 bases, with 18 bases left in between. CDR3 length: 15 amino acids. CDR3 in amino acids: CSARVPGETISPLHF. Here the CDR3 DNA reads TGCAGTGCTAGGGTACCGGGAGAGACTATTTCACCCCTCCACTTT.

There are a few counts of this clonotype. This chain connects TRBV12-3 or TRBV12-4 to TRBJ1-1; no reliable D call. The CDR3 extends over 11 amino acids. The V end lost 2 bases, the J end lost 8 bases, and 6 bases lay between the germline ends. The CDR3 is CASSLSREAFF. DNA of the CDR3: TGTGCCAGCAGTTTAAGCAGGGAAGCTTTCTTT.

There are many counts of this clonotype. The chain has TRBV29-1 and TRBJ2-7; 7 bases agree with TRBD1. The V segment lost 5 bases and the J segment 6 bases; nucleotides outside the gene matches: 10. Germline V gives CDR1 SQVTM, CDR2 ANQGSEA. CDR3 length: 13 amino acids. CDR3: CSVSQPNRGEQYF. CDR3 DNA sequence: TGCAGCGTTAGTCAGCCGAACAGGGGCGAGCAGTACTTC.

This clonotype was picked up many times. The rearrangement joins TRBV10-3 to TRBJ2-7; D might be TRBD1 or TRBD2, each matching 5 bases. CDR1 and CDR2 from the germline V gene are ENHRY and SYGVKD. V lost 8 bases and J 0 bases, leaving 8 bases between the germline ends. This CDR3 region has 12 residues. Here the CDR3 DNA reads TGTGCCATCGGGGACGACTCCTACGAGCAGTACTTC. It is translated as CAIGDDSYEQYF.

V is TRBV7-2 and J is TRBJ1-2, with D perhaps TRBD1 (5 bases). The CDR3 is made up of 15 amino acids. Trimming took off 1 base at V and 0 bases at J, with 9 bases between the two ends. From germline, CDR1 is SGHTA and CDR2 FQGNSA. This CDR3 is CASSLDDRTNYGYTF. The CDR3 bases are TGTGCCAGCAGCTTAGATGACAGAACTAACTATGGCTACACCTTC.

The chain uses TRBV29-1 and TRBJ1-1; D not certain. The CDR3 has 11 residues. CDR1 and CDR2 from the germline V gene are SQVTM and ANQGSEA. Trimming left V 7 bases short and J 2 bases short, with 8 bases between. The CDR3 here is CSGLDNTEAFF. CDR3 sequence (DNA): TGCAGCGGCTTAGATAACACTGAAGCTTTCTTT.

This clonotype occurred many times. The rearrangement uses TRBV4-1 and TRBJ2-1; 8 bases match TRBD1. The length of the CDR3 is 16 residues. J gave up 4 bases and V 3 bases, and 8 bases lay outside the gene matches. CDR1 is MGHRA, CDR2 YSYEKL, per germline. The CDR3 sequence is CASSHGGTGIYNEQFF. As DNA, the CDR3 is TGCGCCAGCAGCCACGGCGGGACAGGAATTTACAATGAGCAGTTCTTC.

The rearrangement links TRBV20-1 to TRBJ2-5; a possible D gene is TRBD2 (5 bases). V shed 0 bases and J shed 7 bases, with 12 bases lying between them. The germline CDR1 and CDR2 sequences are DFQATT and SNEGSKA (reference sequence). There are 13 residues in the CDR3. The CDR3 DNA reads as TGCAGTGCTAGAGATCGAGGGCTAGGGACCCAGTACTTC. This codes for CSARDRGLGTQYF.

This clonotype occurred many times. This rearrangement joins TRBV20-1 to TRBJ2-2; maybe TRBD1 (6 bases). This CDR3 spans 16 amino acids. Germline V lookup: CDR1 DFQATT, CDR2 SNEGSKA (reference sequence). V was pared by 2 bases and J by 7 bases, with 20 bases between. In DNA, the CDR3 is TGCAGTGCTAGAAACGTGGGGACACGGCCGGGCGGGGAGCTGTTTTTT. It specifies CSARNVGTRPGGELFF.